The 23 T cell receptor beta chains reported below all come from one sample, sequenced in a study of control samples from healthy donors and cancer patients. Profiling relied on immunoSEQ multiplex PCR, and the TCRdb table lists in-frame clones only, not all of them. The sample yields about 75,000 clones, around 94% seen once. Sample: blood. These receptor sequences come from a woman in her thirties or forties in good health.

This chain uses TRBV11-3 with TRBJ2-2; D not resolved. The length of the CDR3 is 15 residues. Germline values: CDR1 SGHNT, CDR2 YENEEA. V lost 0 bases to trimming and J lost 0 bases, with 5 bases between them. The CDR3: CASSLEGTNTGELFF. In DNA form, the CDR3 reads TGTGCCAGCAGCTTAGAGGGCACGAACACCGGGGAGCTGTTTTTT.

This chain uses TRBV7-6 with TRBJ1-2; possibly TRBD1 for D (5 bases). Trimming took 5 bases from V and 3 from J, leaving 10 bases between them. Germline V gene lookup returns CDR1 SGHVS and CDR2 FNYEAQ. This CDR3 spans 13 amino acids. CDR3 DNA: TGTGCCAGCAGCCGGGACGGCGACTATGGCTACACCTTC. Translated, it gives CASSRDGDYGYTF.

This clone came up once. The chain combines TRBV5-1 with TRBJ1-1; 8 nucleotides agree with TRBD1. This CDR3 contains 15 residues. V trimming: 4 bases; J trimming: 4 bases; junction bases outside the gene matches: 9. Germline V gene lookup returns CDR1 SGHRS and CDR2 YFSETQ. The CDR3 sequence is CASSQQGGGATEAFF. The CDR3 DNA sequence: TGCGCCAGCAGCCAACAGGGGGGAGGTGCCACTGAAGCTTTCTTT.

The genes are TRBV9 and TRBJ2-3, with TRBD2 identical over 7 bases. This CDR3 contains 16 residues. The V and J ends lost 0 bases and 1 base, in that order; junction bases with no gene match: 5. CDR1 SGDLS and CDR2 YYNGEE come from the germline V gene. The CDR3 DNA reads as TGTGCCAGCAGCGTAGAGGGGAGGGTGGGCACAGATACGCAGTATTTT. This codes for CASSVEGRVGTDTQYF.

In this sample, this clone turned up once. The rearrangement uses TRBV27 and TRBJ1-1, with TRBD1 matching 8 bases. This CDR3 is built from 14 residues. Trimming cost V 4 bases and J 1 base; bases outside gene matches: 2. Germline V lookup: CDR1 MNHEY, CDR2 SMNVEV (reference sequence). Written as DNA, the CDR3 is TGTGCCAGCAGTTCAGGGACAGGGAACACTGAAGCTTTCTTT. This translates into CASSSGTGNTEAFF.

The chain is built from TRBV7-2 and TRBJ2-7; 10 bases agree with TRBD2. With 0 bases clipped from V and 4 bases from J, the junction kept 9 bases outside the gene matches. Germline V gene sequence: CDR1 SGHTA, CDR2 FQGNSA. The CDR3 extends over 17 amino acids. The CDR3 DNA follows: TGTGCCAGCAGCTTAGCCCCGCAGCGGGGGGGGGATTACGAGCAGTACTTC. Its translation: CASSLAPQRGGDYEQYF.

The chain employs TRBV6-7 and TRBJ1-6; no definite D call. TRBV6-7 is an ORF, and what it does is uncertain. V shed 0 bases and J shed 4 bases, with 13 bases lying between them. This CDR3 comprises 17 residues. The CDR3 loop reads CASSYSHTSKYNSPLHF. CDR3 coding DNA: TGTGCCAGCAGTTACTCGCACACATCGAAATATAATTCACCCCTCCACTTT.

This chain joins TRBV6-1 and TRBJ2-2; TRBD1 matches 11 bases. J was trimmed by 2 bases and V by 3 bases; bases with no gene match: 5. The CDR3 has 17 amino acids. Germline V gene data show CDR1 as MNHNS and CDR2 as SASEGT. The CDR3 bases are TGTGCCAGCAGTGAGACGGACAGGGGGCGCAACACCGGGGAGCTGTTTTTT. This codes for CASSETDRGRNTGELFF.

The chain links TRBV4-3 to TRBJ1-6; D possibly corresponds to TRBD1 (5 bases). The V and J ends lost 3 bases and 14 bases respectively, with 17 bases between them. Germline V CDR1 and CDR2: LGHNA, YSLEER. The CDR3 loop spans 14 amino acids. The CDR3 protein is CASSQQTDLETLHF. Written as DNA, the CDR3 is TGCGCCAGCAGCCAGCAGACAGATCTCGAAACCCTCCACTTT.

The J gene is TRBJ2-2, the V gene TRBV7-2, with D hard to call. V gave up 2 bases and J gave up 6 bases, with 10 bases separating them. The CDR3 contains 14 residues. Germline CDR1 is SGHTA and CDR2 is FQGNSA. CDR3 residues: CASSLHSPPGELFF. As DNA, the CDR3 is TGTGCCAGCAGCTTACATAGCCCACCCGGGGAGCTGTTTTTT.

V is TRBV2 and J is TRBJ1-5, with D perhaps matching TRBD1 (5 bases). Germline CDR1 SNHLY, CDR2 FYNNEI. This CDR3 has 14 residues. V was clipped by 5 bases and J by 4 bases, with 12 bases between them. CDR3 region: CASSPGGANQPQHF. Written as DNA, the CDR3 is TGTGCCAGCAGTCCGGGAGGGGCAAATCAGCCCCAGCATTTT.

This clone was seen only once. V is TRBV2 and J is TRBJ2-1; possibly TRBD2 for D (5 bases). Per the germline V gene, CDR1 is SNHLY and CDR2 is FYNNEI. The CDR3 extends over 11 amino acids. V was trimmed by 8 bases and J by 5 bases, leaving 7 bases between them. CDR3 DNA: TGTGCCAGCGACGGGGACAATGAGCAGTTCTTC. This codes for CASDGDNEQFF.

The chain carries TRBV7-2 and TRBJ2-5; 8 bases match TRBD2. Germline CDR1 SGHTA, CDR2 FQGNSA. The V gene end was trimmed by 7 bases and the J gene end by 2 bases; junction bases not matched to a gene: 9. This CDR3 is 15 amino acids long. The CDR3 is CASNPRTSGQETQYF. The CDR3 bases are TGTGCCAGCAACCCGCGCACTAGCGGTCAAGAGACCCAGTACTTC.

The rearrangement uses TRBV7-9 and TRBJ2-7; D unresolved. Germline V lookup: CDR1 SEHNR, CDR2 FQNEAQ (reference sequence). The CDR3 sequence is 15 residues long. Trimming left V 5 bases short and J 2 bases short, with 16 bases between. CDR3 loop: CASSPAVGSAYEQYF. Here the CDR3 DNA reads TGTGCCAGCAGCCCCGCAGTTGGTTCCGCCTACGAGCAGTACTTC.

The chain links TRBV6-1 to TRBJ2-3; D is ambiguous. CDR1 MNHNS and CDR2 SASEGT come from the germline V gene. The CDR3 contains 14 residues. V lost 1 base and J 1 base, leaving 6 bases between the germline ends. As DNA, the CDR3 is TGTGCCAGCAGTGAAGGATGGGGCACAGATACGCAGTATTTT. Its translation is CASSEGWGTDTQYF.

The J gene is TRBJ2-7, the V gene TRBV6-2 or TRBV6-3; D is possibly TRBD1 (5 bases). CDR1 is MNHEY and CDR2 is SVGEGT in the germline V gene. Between the trimmed V and J ends, which lost 6 bases and 2 bases, there was a span of 14 bases. The CDR3 has 14 residues. In nucleotides, the CDR3 is TGTGCCAGCAGCCCCACCTTAGGGGCCTACGAGCAGTACTTC. Amino acids: CASSPTLGAYEQYF.

This clone was counted a single time. The rearrangement uses TRBV5-8 and TRBJ1-2; D remains ambiguous. Germline-derived CDR1 and CDR2 are SGHTS and YDEGEE. The V and J ends lost 6 bases and 4 bases respectively, with 13 bases between them. The CDR3 sequence is 13 residues long. The CDR3 region has the DNA TGTGCCAGCAACAAGGGAAGGAGCTATGGCTACACCTTC. This encodes CASNKGRSYGYTF.

With respect to this clone: The sample carries other DNA sequences with the same CDR3. This sequence joins TRBV27 and TRBJ2-5; TRBD1 is a possible D gene (5 bases). Germline CDR1 and CDR2: MNHEY and SMNVEV (reference sequence). Trimming removed 6 bases at V and 0 bases at J, with 8 bases between. The CDR3 has 13 amino acids. The CDR3 bases are TGTGCCAGCAGGACGGACAACCAAGAGACCCAGTACTTC. It codes for CASRTDNQETQYF.

V gene TRBV3-1 (or the pseudogene TRBV3-2) combines with J gene TRBJ2-1, with TRBD2 matching over 7 bases. V gave up 0 bases and J gave up 2 bases; unmatched junction bases: 7. Germline V gives CDR1 LGHDT, CDR2 YNNKEL (reference sequence). The CDR3 covers 17 residues. The CDR3 sequence is CASSQDLIGRTYNEQFF. In DNA form, the CDR3 reads TGTGCCAGCAGCCAAGATCTGATCGGGAGGACCTACAATGAGCAGTTCTTC.

V and J are TRBV5-1 and TRBJ2-7; 7 bases are shared with TRBD1. Trimming at V came to 2 bases and at J to 5 bases, leaving 7 bases not matched to a gene. Germline V gives CDR1 SGHRS, CDR2 YFSETQ. The CDR3 has 14 amino acids. CDR3 sequence reads: CASSLAAGGHEQYF. In DNA form, the CDR3 reads TGCGCCAGCAGCTTAGCAGCAGGGGGACACGAGCAGTACTTC.

The chain joins TRBV2 to TRBJ1-3, with a weak D call TRBD1 (5 bases). CDR1 is SNHLY and CDR2 is FYNNEI in the germline V gene. The CDR3 loop spans 18 amino acids. Trimming stripped 7 bases from V and 4 bases from J, with 26 bases between. DNA of the CDR3: TGTGCCAGCAACAAAGGGACTGGGACGGCTCGAAAGGGAAACACCATATATTTT. It encodes CASNKGTGTARKGNTIYF.

The chain has TRBV2 and TRBJ2-7; TRBD1 matches 8 bases. Trimming took 7 bases from V and 5 from J; bases not matched to a gene: 7. The CDR3 extends over 13 amino acids. CDR1 and CDR2 (germline): SNHLY, FYNNEI. Written as DNA, the CDR3 is TGTGCCAGCATGGGGTTGACAGGGGACGAGCAGTACTTC. It specifies CASMGLTGDEQYF.

The chain uses TRBV28 and TRBJ1-1; maybe TRBD1 (5 bases). The CDR3 extends over 12 amino acids. V lost 6 bases and J lost 8, with 13 bases in between. Germline assignment: CDR1 MDHEN and CDR2 SYDVKM. The CDR3 sequence: CASRTGTREAFF. The DNA of the CDR3 is TGTGCCAGCAGAACGGGGACGAGGGAAGCTTTCTTT.